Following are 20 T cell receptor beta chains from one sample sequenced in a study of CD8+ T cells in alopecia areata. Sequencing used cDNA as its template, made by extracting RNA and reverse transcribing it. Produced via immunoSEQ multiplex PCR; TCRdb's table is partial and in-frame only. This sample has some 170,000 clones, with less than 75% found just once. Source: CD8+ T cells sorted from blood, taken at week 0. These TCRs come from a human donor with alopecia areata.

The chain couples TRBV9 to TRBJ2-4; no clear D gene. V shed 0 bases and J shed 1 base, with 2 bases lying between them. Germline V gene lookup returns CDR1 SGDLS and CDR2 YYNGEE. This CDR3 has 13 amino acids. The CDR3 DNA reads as TGTGCCAGCAGCGTAGAGGCCAAAAACATTCAGTACTTC. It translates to CASSVEAKNIQYF.

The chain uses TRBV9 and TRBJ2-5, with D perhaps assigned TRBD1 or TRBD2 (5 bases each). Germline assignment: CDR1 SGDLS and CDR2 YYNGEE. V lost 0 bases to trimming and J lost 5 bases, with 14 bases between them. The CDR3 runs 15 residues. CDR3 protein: CASSVAGRGVETQYF. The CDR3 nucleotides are TGTGCCAGCAGCGTAGCCGGACGAGGGGTTGAGACCCAGTACTTC.

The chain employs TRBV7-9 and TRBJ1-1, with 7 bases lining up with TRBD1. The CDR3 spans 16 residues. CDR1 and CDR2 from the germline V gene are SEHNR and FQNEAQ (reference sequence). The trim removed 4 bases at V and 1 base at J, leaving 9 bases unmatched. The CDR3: CASSWGQKGSNTEAFF. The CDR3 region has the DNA TGTGCCAGCAGCTGGGGACAGAAGGGGTCGAACACTGAAGCTTTCTTT.

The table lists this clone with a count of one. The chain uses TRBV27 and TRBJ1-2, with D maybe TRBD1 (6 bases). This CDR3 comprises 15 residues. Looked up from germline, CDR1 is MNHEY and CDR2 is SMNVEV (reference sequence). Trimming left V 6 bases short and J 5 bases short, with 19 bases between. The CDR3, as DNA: TGTGCCAGCAGGGACGCAGTTGGGGGGCGGTATGGCTACACCTTC. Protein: CASRDAVGGRYGYTF.

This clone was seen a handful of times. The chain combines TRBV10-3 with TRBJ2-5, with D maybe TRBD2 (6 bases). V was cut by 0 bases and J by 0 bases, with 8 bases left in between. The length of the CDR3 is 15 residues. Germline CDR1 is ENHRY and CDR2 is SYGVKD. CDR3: CAISESRRDQETQYF. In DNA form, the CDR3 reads TGTGCCATCAGTGAGTCAAGGAGGGACCAAGAGACCCAGTACTTC.

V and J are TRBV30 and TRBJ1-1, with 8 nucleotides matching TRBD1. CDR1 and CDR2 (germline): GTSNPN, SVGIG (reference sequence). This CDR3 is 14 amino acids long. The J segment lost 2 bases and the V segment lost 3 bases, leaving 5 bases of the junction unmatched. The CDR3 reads CAWRWDRRNTEAFF. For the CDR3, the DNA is TGTGCCTGGAGATGGGACAGGCGAAACACTGAAGCTTTCTTT.

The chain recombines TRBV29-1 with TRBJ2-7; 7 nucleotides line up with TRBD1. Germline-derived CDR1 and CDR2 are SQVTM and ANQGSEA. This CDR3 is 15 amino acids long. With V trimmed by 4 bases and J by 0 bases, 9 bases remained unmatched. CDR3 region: CSVVLSGTVSYEQYF. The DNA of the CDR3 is TGCAGCGTTGTTCTATCCGGGACAGTCTCCTACGAGCAGTACTTC.

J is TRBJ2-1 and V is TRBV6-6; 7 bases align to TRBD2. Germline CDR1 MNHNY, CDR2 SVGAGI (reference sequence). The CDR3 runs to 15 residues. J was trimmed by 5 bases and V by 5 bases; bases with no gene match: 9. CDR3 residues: CASSGGGTANNEQFF. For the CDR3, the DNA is TGTGCCAGCAGTGGGGGGGGGACCGCGAACAATGAGCAGTTCTTC.

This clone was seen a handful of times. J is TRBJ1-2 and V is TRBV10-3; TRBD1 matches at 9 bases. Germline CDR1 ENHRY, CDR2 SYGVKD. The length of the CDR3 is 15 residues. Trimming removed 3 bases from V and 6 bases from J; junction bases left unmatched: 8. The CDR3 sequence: CAISDPGQGVHGYTF. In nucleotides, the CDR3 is TGTGCCATCAGTGATCCGGGACAGGGTGTTCATGGCTACACCTTC.

In DNA, the CDR3 is TGTGCCAGCAGCTTAGGTGGTGGGGCCAACGTCCTGACTTTC. Translating gives CASSLGGGANVLTF. V is TRBV13 and J is TRBJ2-6; no definite D call. CDR1 is PRHDT and CDR2 is FYEKMQ in the germline V gene (reference sequence). The CDR3 covers 14 residues. Trimming pared 0 bases from V and 3 bases from J, leaving 3 bases between.

CDR3 DNA: TGTGCCAGCAGTGCGACTCCCGGGGAGCTGTTTTTT. This encodes CASSATPGELFF. The chain links TRBV6-1 to TRBJ2-2; D is ambiguous. CDR1 and CDR2 (germline): MNHNS, SASEGT. The CDR3 is made up of 12 amino acids. Trimming took 4 bases from V and 6 from J, leaving 6 bases between them.

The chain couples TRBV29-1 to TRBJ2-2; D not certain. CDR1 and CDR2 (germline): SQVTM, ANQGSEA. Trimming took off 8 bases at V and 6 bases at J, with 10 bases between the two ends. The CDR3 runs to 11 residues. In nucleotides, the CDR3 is TGCAGCCCACTTATCGCCGGGGAGCTGTTTTTT. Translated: CSPLIAGELFF.

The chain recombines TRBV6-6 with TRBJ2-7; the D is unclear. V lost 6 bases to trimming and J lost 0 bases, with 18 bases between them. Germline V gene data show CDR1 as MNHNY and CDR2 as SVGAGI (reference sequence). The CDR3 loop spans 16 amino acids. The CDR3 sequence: CASSPFGQASSYEQYF. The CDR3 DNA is TGTGCCAGCAGCCCCTTTGGGCAGGCCAGCTCCTACGAGCAGTACTTC.

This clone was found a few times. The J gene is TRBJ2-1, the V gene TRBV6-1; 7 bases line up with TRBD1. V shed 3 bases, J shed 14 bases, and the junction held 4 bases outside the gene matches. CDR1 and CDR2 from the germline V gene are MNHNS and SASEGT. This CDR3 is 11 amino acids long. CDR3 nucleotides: TGTGCCAGCAGTGAGGACAGGTTTAAGTTCTTC. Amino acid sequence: CASSEDRFKFF.

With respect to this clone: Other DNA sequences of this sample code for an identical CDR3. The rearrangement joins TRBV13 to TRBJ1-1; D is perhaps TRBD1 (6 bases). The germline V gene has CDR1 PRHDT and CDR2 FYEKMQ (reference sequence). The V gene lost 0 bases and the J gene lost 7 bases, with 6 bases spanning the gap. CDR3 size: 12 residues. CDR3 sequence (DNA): TGTGCCAGCAGCTTAGGCAGGGGTGAAGCTTTCTTT. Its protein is CASSLGRGEAFF.

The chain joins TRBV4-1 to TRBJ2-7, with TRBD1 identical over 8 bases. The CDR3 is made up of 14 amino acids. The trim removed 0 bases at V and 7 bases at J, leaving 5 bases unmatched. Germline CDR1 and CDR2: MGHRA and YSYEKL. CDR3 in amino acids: CASSQDDRGGEQYF. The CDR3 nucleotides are TGCGCCAGCAGCCAAGATGACAGGGGCGGGGAGCAGTACTTC.

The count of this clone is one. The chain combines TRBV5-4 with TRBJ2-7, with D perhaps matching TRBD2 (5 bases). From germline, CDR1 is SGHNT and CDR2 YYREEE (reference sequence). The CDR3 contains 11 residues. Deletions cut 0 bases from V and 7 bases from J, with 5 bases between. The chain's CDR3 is CASSLGGEQYF. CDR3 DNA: TGTGCCAGCAGCTTGGGCGGGGAGCAGTACTTC.

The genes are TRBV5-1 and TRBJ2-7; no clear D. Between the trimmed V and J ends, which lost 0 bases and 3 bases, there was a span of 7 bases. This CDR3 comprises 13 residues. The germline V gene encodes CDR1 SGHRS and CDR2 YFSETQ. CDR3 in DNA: TGCGCCAGCAGCTTGGCGCCTCACTACGAGCAGTACTTC. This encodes CASSLAPHYEQYF.

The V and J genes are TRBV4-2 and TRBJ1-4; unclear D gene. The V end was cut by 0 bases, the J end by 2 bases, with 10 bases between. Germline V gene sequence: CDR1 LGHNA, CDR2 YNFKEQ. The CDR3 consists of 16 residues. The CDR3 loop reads CASSQDYAVTNEKLFF. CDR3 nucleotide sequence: TGTGCCAGCAGCCAAGACTATGCGGTTACTAATGAAAAACTGTTTTTT.

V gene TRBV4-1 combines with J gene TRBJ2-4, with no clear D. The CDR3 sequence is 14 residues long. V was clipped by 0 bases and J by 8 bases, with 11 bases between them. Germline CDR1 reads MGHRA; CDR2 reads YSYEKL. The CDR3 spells CASSQDYSYDIQYF. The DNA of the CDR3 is TGCGCCAGCAGCCAAGATTACAGCTATGACATTCAGTACTTC.